Presented here are 5 T cell receptor beta chains from one specimen sequenced in a study of T cells after yellow fever vaccination. TCRdb processed the 5' RACE reads anew with MiXCR; each CDR3 protein has one entry. The repertoire includes about 340,000 distinct CDR3 sequences, more than 8.5% of them detected once, and about a sixth sits in the top ten. The sequenced sample was PBMCs, obtained on the day of the first yellow fever vaccination. These receptors came from a man younger than 35 who received the YFV17D yellow fever vaccine.

The chain joins TRBV18 to TRBJ2-5; 13 nucleotides match TRBD2. Germline CDR1 and CDR2: KGHSH and LQKENI. The CDR3 is made up of 17 amino acids. Unmatched junction bases numbered 7, after V lost 2 bases and J lost 4 bases. The CDR3 DNA is TGTGCCAGCTCACCAGGACTAGCGGGGGTGCAAGGAGAGACCCAGTACTTC. Its translation is CASSPGLAGVQGETQYF.

V usage is TRBV7-2 and J usage is TRBJ2-1; D gene unclear. V dropped 4 bases and J dropped 10 bases, with 8 bases sitting between them. CDR3 length: 11 residues. The V gene's germline CDR1 is SGHTA and CDR2 FQGNSA. The CDR3 coding sequence is TGTGCCAGCAGCTCACAGCTGGAGCAGTTCTTC. It translates to CASSSQLEQFF.

The table lists this clonotype with many counts. The J gene is TRBJ1-6, the V gene TRBV25-1, with D possibly matching TRBD1 (5 bases). Trimming pared 1 base from V and 8 bases from J, leaving 15 bases between. CDR1 is MGHDK, CDR2 SYGVNS, per germline. CDR3 length: 16 residues. Here the CDR3 DNA reads TGTGCCAGCAGTGAATGGGTGCGGGCGGGGGATTCACCCCTCCACTTT. Protein: CASSEWVRAGDSPLHF.

The chain links TRBV5-1 to TRBJ1-6; no clear D. This CDR3 has 14 residues. V shed 0 bases and J shed 7 bases, with 8 bases lying between them. Germline V gene data show CDR1 as SGHRS and CDR2 as YFSETQ. The CDR3 loop is CASSLGSGNSPLHF. The CDR3 nucleotides read TGCGCCAGCAGCTTGGGGTCGGGGAATTCACCCCTCCACTTT.

This clonotype was picked up one time. The genes are TRBV3-1 and TRBJ1-2; a possible D gene is TRBD1 (6 bases). V was clipped by 4 bases and J by 6 bases, with 15 bases between them. Germline values: CDR1 LGHDT, CDR2 YNNKEL (reference sequence). The CDR3 totals 14 residues. The DNA of the CDR3 is TGTGCCAGCAGCCCCAGGGGCAGTGATCATGGCTACACCTTC. This gives the protein CASSPRGSDHGYTF.